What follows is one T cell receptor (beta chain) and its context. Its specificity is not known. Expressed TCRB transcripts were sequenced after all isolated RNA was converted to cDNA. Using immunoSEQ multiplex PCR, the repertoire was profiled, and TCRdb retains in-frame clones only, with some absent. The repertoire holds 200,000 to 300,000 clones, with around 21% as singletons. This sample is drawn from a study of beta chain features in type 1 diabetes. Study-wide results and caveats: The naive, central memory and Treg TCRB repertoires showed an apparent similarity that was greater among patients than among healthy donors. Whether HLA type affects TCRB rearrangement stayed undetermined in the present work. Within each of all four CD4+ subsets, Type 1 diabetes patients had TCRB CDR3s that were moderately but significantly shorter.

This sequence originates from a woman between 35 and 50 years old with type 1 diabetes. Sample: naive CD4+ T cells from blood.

CDR3 in amino acids: CAWSVGLLQADTQYF. The CDR3 DNA reads TGTGCCTGGAGTGTGGGTCTGCTACAGGCAGATACGCAGTATTTT. This sequence joins TRBV30 and TRBJ2-3, with TRBD1 as a possible D gene (5 bases). CDR1 GTSNPN and CDR2 SVGIG come from the germline V gene (reference sequence). V was clipped by 0 bases and J by 4 bases, with 14 bases between them. The CDR3 has 15 residues.